Listed below are T cell receptor beta chains from one sample, sequenced in a study of blood T cell repertoires in COVID-19. Profiled with immunoSEQ multiplex PCR; TCRdb holds only in-frame clones, not every one. Of 220,000 or so clones listed, around 90% are singletons. Sequenced: PBMCs or T cells enriched from blood (not recorded which). These receptors were taken from a man under 40 who had been exposed to COVID-19. Each CDR3 is given with its conserved first and last residue. D genes are given only for firm matches. Some rows mark clone size as missing; the rest say once, few, many or name a class of expanded clone.

NA	TRBV21-1	NA	TRBJ2-7	NA	CASSKVAPGTGVEQYF
TRBD2	TRBV2	NA	TRBJ2-1	TGTGCCAGCAGTGATGTGGCGGGGGGGGACAATGAGCAGTTCTTC	CASSDVAGGDNEQFF
TRBD1	TRBV19	once	TRBJ1-4	TGTGCCAGTAGTATAGACAGGGGGAGTGAAAAACTGTTTTTT	CASSIDRGSEKLFF
NA	TRBV5-1	NA	TRBJ2-7	TGCGCCAGCAGCTTGGAGGAGAGCTCCTACGAGCAGTACTTC	CASSLEESSYEQYF
NA	TRBV14	NA	TRBJ2-5	TGTGCCAGCAGCAGGGCGGGGCGGCCAGAGACCCAGTACTTC	CASSRAGRPETQYF
TRBD1	TRBV27	NA	TRBJ1-2	TGTGCCAGCAGTACTAGGGGGCAGGGCTATGGCTACACCTTC	CASSTRGQGYGYTF
NA	TRBV6-2/TRBV6-3	NA	TRBJ1-3	TGTGCCAGCAGTTCCGGGACACTCTCTGGAAACACCATATATTTT	CASSSGTLSGNTIYF
NA	TRBV6-5	once	TRBJ1-6	TGTGCCAGCACTACAGGCGATTCACCCCTCCACTTT	CASTTGDSPLHF
NA	TRBV7-9	NA	TRBJ2-2	TGTGCCAGCAGCCGTCAACCGGGGGGCGTAACCGGGGAGCTGTTTTTT	CASSRQPGGVTGELFF
NA	TRBV7-6	NA	TRBJ1-2	TGTGCCAGCAGCTCGGGGTTCTATGGCTACACCTTC	CASSSGFYGYTF
TRBD1	TRBV5-6	NA	TRBJ1-1	TGTGCCAGCAGCTTATTAGGGGGCGAGGCTGAAGCTTTCTTT	CASSLLGGEAEAFF
TRBD1	TRBV18	NA	TRBJ2-7	TGTGCCAGCTCAAGGGGTACTGGACAGGGGTCCTACGAGCAGTACTTC	CASSRGTGQGSYEQYF
TRBD1	TRBV6-5	NA	TRBJ2-1	TGTGCCACCCAGTTTCCGGGACAGGGGGGTAATGAGCAGTTCTTC	CATQFPGQGGNEQFF
TRBD2	TRBV10-3	NA	TRBJ2-5	TGTGCCGCCACTAGCGATGTCGGGGAGACCCAGTACTTC	CAATSDVGETQYF
NA	TRBV19	NA	TRBJ1-2	TGTGCCAGTAGTATAGCCTCGAGGGGCTACACCTTC	CASSIASRGYTF
NA	TRBV2	NA	TRBJ1-1	TGTGCCAGCAGAGGACATGAAGCTTTCTTT	CASRGHEAFF
TRBD2	TRBV11-2	NA	TRBJ2-1	TGTGCCAGCAGCTTAGTTCCGGGACTAGCAGTATATAATGAGCAGTTCTTC	CASSLVPGLAVYNEQFF
NA	TRBV27	NA	TRBJ1-2	TGTGCCAGCAGTTTGACAGCCGAAAAACCATATGGCTACACCTTC	CASSLTAEKPYGYTF
NA	TRBV7-2	NA	TRBJ2-5	TGTGCCAGCAGCTTAGCACGGGGAAACCAAGAGACCCAGTACTTC	CASSLARGNQETQYF
NA	TRBV3-1/TRBV3-2	NA	TRBJ2-1	TGTGCCTCCACACCAGCCCGGGGGATCTACAATGAGCAGTTCTTC	CASTPARGIYNEQFF
TRBD1	TRBV6-5	NA	TRBJ2-7	TGTGCCAGCAGTTCCGCAGGGGGCGAGAGGGAGCAGTACTTC	CASSSAGGEREQYF
TRBD1	TRBV9	NA	TRBJ1-6	TGTGCCAGCAGCGTAAGCAGGGGGGATTCACCCCTCCACTTT	CASSVSRGDSPLHF
NA	TRBV18	few	TRBJ1-6	TGTGCCAGCTCACCATCGCCCGGAGACGGGGCACCCCTCCACTTT	CASSPSPGDGAPLHF
NA	TRBV3-1/TRBV3-2	NA	TRBJ2-3	TGTGCCAGCAGCCAAGGACTCCACCCCACAGATACGCAGTATTTT	CASSQGLHPTDTQYF
TRBD1	TRBV14	few	TRBJ2-1	TGTGCCAGCAGCCCGACCGGACAGGGGATGAAGTTCTTC	CASSPTGQGMKFF
TRBD2	TRBV14	once	TRBJ2-7	TGTGCCAGCAGCGACGTCCTTGGGCTAGCGGGGGGGCTGACCGAGCAGTACTTC	CASSDVLGLAGGLTEQYF